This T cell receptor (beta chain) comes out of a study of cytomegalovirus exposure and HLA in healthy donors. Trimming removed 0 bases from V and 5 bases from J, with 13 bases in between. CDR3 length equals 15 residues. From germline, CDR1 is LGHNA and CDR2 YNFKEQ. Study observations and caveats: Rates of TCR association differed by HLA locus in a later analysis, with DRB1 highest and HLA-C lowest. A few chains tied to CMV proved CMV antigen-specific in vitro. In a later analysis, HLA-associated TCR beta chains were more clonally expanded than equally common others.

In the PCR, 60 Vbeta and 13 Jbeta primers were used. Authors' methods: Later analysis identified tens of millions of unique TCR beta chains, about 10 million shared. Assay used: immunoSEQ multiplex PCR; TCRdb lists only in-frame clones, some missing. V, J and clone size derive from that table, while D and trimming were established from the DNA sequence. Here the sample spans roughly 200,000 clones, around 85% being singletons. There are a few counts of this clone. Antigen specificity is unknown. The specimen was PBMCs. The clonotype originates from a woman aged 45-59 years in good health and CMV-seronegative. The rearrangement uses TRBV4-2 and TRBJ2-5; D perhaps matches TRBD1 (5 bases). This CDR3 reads CASSQEGRGPETQYF. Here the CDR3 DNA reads TGTGCCAGCAGCCAAGAGGGAAGGGGCCCGGAGACCCAGTACTTC.